There are a few counts of the clone carrying this T cell receptor (beta chain). TCRdb reprocessed the 5' RACE reads via MiXCR and lists one record per CDR3 protein. The data hold approximately 140,000 distinct CDR3 sequences, with approximately 48% observed a single time. This specimen belongs to a study of CD8 T cells in ankylosing spondylitis. This receptor was obtained from a male donor with ankylosing spondylitis. The sequencing input was synovial fluid, either unsorted or a sorted T cell fraction (not recorded which).

CDR3 protein: CATSRGTGTSNEQFF. Here the CDR3 DNA reads TGTGCCACCAGCAGAGGGACAGGGACTAGCAATGAGCAGTTCTTC. The chain is built from TRBV15 and TRBJ2-1, with D perhaps TRBD1 or TRBD2 (8 bases each). Deletions cut 1 base from V and 6 bases from J, with 13 bases between. Germline lookup yields CDR1 LNHNV and CDR2 YYDKDF (reference sequence). There are 15 residues in the CDR3.